The 2 T cell receptor beta chains listed next were all sequenced from one sample in a study of T-cell memory formation after mild COVID-19. TCRdb recomputed calls from the 5' RACE reads with MiXCR, one row per CDR3 protein. In the table there are roughly 240,000 distinct CDR3 sequences, about 16% of which are singletons. The sample was PBMCs or a T cell subset sorted from them (not recorded which). The receptors derive from a man aged 18 to 30 who had mild COVID-19 (a few samples of this study predate the infection). Cell type and time point are not known.

This sequence joins TRBV5-1 and TRBJ1-2; D is unclear. The CDR3 has 13 amino acids. V lost 3 bases and J 6 bases, leaving 12 bases between the germline ends. Germline CDR1 reads SGHRS; CDR2 reads YFSETQ. The CDR3 DNA follows: TGCGCCAGCAGCTCACCTAAGGAGGATGGCTACACCTTC. As protein: CASSSPKEDGYTF.

This chain joins TRBV6-1 and TRBJ1-5; 10 bases are a match to TRBD1. Germline V gene sequence: CDR1 MNHNS, CDR2 SASEGT. The CDR3 totals 13 residues. J gave up 4 bases and V 8 bases, and 2 bases lay outside the gene matches. DNA of the CDR3: TGTGCCAGCGGGACAGGGGCGAATCAGCCCCAGCATTTT. Its translation is CASGTGANQPQHF.